This TCR beta chain originates from a study of T cell responses to AZD1222 COVID-19 vaccine. Overall study results and limits: CD4 TCRs covered the whole spike, strongest at regions 160-218 and 743-854. Researchers took repertoire samples only after the peak T cell response had come.

Sequencing used immunoSEQ multiplex PCR; TCRdb keeps in-frame clones, though not all of them. The sample lists roughly 120,000 clones; approximately 90% were seen once. In the case of this clone: Its target is unknown.

The V end lost 0 bases, the J end lost 8 bases, and 14 bases lay between the germline ends. The germline V gene encodes CDR1 SGHRS and CDR2 YFSETQ. The CDR3 runs 14 residues. The starting material was peripheral blood, obtained on day 0 of AZD1222 vaccination. The origin of this receptor is an adult in good health. The chain combines TRBV5-1 with TRBJ1-2; the D gene is possibly TRBD1 (6 bases). In nucleotides, the CDR3 is TGCGCCAGCAGCTTGGAAGGGGGAAAATCGGGCTACACCTTC. Translating gives CASSLEGGKSGYTF.